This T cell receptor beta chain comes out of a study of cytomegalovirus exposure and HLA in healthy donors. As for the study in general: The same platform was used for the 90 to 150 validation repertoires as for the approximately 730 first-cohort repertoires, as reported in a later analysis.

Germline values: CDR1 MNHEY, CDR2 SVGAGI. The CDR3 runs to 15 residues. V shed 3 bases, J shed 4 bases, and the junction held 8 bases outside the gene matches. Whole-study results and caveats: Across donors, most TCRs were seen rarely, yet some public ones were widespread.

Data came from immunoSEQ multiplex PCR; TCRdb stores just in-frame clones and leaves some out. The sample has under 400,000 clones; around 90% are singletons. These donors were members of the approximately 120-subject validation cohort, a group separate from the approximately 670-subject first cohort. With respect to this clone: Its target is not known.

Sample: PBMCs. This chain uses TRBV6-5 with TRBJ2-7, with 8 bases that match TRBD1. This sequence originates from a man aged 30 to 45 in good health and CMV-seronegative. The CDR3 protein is CASSYRPGGRYEQYF. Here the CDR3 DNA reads TGTGCCAGCAGTTATAGGCCAGGGGGCAGGTACGAGCAGTACTTC.